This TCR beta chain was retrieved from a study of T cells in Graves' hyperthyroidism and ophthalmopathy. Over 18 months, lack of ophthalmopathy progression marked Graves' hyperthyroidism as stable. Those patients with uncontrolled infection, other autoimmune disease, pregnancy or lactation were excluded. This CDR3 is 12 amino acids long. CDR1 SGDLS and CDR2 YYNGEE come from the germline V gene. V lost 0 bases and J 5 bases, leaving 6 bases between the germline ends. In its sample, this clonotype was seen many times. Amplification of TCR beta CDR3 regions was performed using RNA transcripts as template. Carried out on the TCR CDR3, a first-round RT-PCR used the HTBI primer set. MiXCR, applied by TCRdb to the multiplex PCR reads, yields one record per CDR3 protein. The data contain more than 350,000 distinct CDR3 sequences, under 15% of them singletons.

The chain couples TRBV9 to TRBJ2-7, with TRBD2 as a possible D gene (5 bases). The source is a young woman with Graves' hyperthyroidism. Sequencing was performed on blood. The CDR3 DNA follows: TGTGCCAGCAGCGTAGCCGGGGACGAGCAGTACTTC. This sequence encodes CASSVAGDEQYF. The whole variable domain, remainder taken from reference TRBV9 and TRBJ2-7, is DSGVTQTPKHLITATGQRVTLRCSPRSGDLSVYWYQQSLDQGLQFLIQYYNGEERAKGNILERFSAQQFPDLHSELNLSSLELGDSALYFCASSVAGDEQYFGPGTRLTVT.